This T cell receptor (beta chain) was retrieved from a study of shared clonotypes between healthy human individuals. General study points: Researchers sampled blood only, noting tissue repertoires likely differ.

Assay: immunoSEQ multiplex PCR; the TCRdb copy retains only in-frame clones and omits some. The sample carries about 730,000 clones, 72% recorded once. On this clone itself: Its antigen is not known.

The CDR3 runs 14 residues. Germline loops: CDR1 KGHSH, CDR2 LQKENI. J gave up 4 bases and V 3 bases, and 3 bases lay outside the gene matches. This clonotype originated in a woman younger than 45 in good health. The genes are TRBV18 and TRBJ2-5, with 9 bases aligning to TRBD1. Specimen: memory CD4+ T cells sorted from blood. Subset of the sample: CD45RA-negative fraction. The CDR3 bases are TGTGCCAGCTCACCCTCGACAGGGGGAGAGACCCAGTACTTC. Its translation: CASSPSTGGETQYF. Drawing the rest from reference TRBV18 and TRBJ2-5, the complete variable domain is NAGVMQNPRHLVRRRGQEARLRCSPMKGHSHVYWYRQLPEEGLKFMVYLQKENIIDESGMPKERFSAEFPKEGPSILRIQQVVRGDSAAYFCASSPSTGGETQYFGPGTRLLVL.